The clone carrying this T cell receptor (beta chain) has more than one count but fewer than ten. There are 17 residues in the CDR3. V lost 5 bases and J lost 4; bases outside the gene matches: 13. Germline-derived CDR1 and CDR2 are MNHNS and SASEGT. The source material, RNA transcripts, was used to amplify TCR beta CDR3 regions. When the TCR CDR3 underwent first-round RT-PCR, the HTBI primer set was used. TCRdb passed the multiplex PCR reads through MiXCR, listing each CDR3 protein once. The sample lists about 560,000 distinct CDR3 sequences, over 15% occurring once. These data belong to a study of T cells in Graves' hyperthyroidism and ophthalmopathy.

This chain uses TRBV6-1 with TRBJ2-3, with TRBD2 matching over 9 bases. This TCR derives from a woman aged 18-29 years with Graves' hyperthyroidism. The specimen was blood. The CDR3 sequence is CASSYSKLAGSSDTQYF. CDR3 nucleotide sequence: TGTGCCAGCAGTTACTCAAAGCTAGCGGGAAGTTCAGATACGCAGTATTTT.